This T cell receptor (beta chain) was sequenced for a study of blood T cell repertoires in COVID-19. In the study overall: PBMCs, B-cell-depleted T cells, or T cells were the source of the cDNA or gDNA that made up the material.

The CDR3 runs to 14 residues. Germline-derived CDR1 and CDR2 are SGHVS and FQNEAQ. V was clipped by 6 bases and J by 4 bases; unmatched bases: 8. Assay used: immunoSEQ multiplex PCR; TCRdb lists only in-frame clones, some missing. The sample lists over 25,000 clones, 85% occurring once. The origin of this receptor is a human donor in a cohort sampled during active COVID-19. The V and J genes are TRBV7-8 and TRBJ2-7, with 8 bases aligning to TRBD1. The sequenced material came from peripheral blood. The CDR3 protein is CASSQPGTGYEQYF. The DNA for the CDR3 is TGTGCCAGCAGTCAGCCCGGGACAGGTTACGAGCAGTACTTC.